A selection of T cell receptor beta chains follows, all from one sample in a study of T cells expressing NK-cell markers. No DNA is given; TCRdb re-called the 5' RACE reads and lists each CDR3 protein once. This repertoire comprises hundreds of thousands of distinct CDR3 sequences; its ten largest clones make up 3.5% to 5%. What was sequenced was blood T cells: a sorted CD56 or NKG2C T cell subset, CD4+ or CD8+ T cells, or bulk PBMC T cells (not recorded which). Receptors originate from a woman between 18 and 75 years old in good health. Both conserved end residues are part of each CDR3.

>TRBJ2-1|TRBV7-2
CASSLAGFRYNEQFF
>TRBJ2-1|TRBV7-2
CASSLDRDRASF
>TRBJ2-3|TRBV15
CATIVGDTQYF
>TRBJ1-2|TRBV3-1
CASSQDVNYGYTF
>TRBJ1-5|TRBV2
CASRRGYSNQPQHF
>TRBJ1-6|TRBV20-1
CSATGTGGGYNSPLHF
>TRBJ2-1|TRBV29-1
CSTTGSAVYNEQFF
>TRBJ1-5|TRBV10-3
CAISELGTGPYSNQPQHF
>TRBJ1-1|TRBV4-3
CASSQDRATRAEAFF
>TRBJ1-6|TRBV12-3/TRBV12-4
CASSFSQTGWSPLHF
>TRBJ1-1|TRBV6-5
CASSWGGLRGTEAFF